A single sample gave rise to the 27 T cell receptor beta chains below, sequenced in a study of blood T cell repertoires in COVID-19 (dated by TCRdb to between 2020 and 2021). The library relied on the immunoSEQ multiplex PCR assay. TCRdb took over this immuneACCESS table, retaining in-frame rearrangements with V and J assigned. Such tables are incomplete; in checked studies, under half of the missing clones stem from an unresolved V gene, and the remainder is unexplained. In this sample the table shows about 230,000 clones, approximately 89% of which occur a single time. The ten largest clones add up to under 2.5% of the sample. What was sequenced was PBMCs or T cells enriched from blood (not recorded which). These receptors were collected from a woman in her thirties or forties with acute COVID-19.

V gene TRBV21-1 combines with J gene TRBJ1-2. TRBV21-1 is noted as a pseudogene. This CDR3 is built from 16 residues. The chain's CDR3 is CASSPSGSQANYGYTF. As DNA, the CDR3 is TGTGCCAGCAGCCCCTCGGGGAGCCAAGCTAACTATGGCTACACCTTC.

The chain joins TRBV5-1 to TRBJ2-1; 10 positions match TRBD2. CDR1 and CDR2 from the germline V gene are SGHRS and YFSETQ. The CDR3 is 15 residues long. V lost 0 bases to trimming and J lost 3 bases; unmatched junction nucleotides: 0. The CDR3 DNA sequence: TGCGCCAGCAGCTTGGTAGCGGGAGGCTACAATGAGCAGTTCTTC. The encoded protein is CASSLVAGGYNEQFF.

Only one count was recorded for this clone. The CDR3 coding sequence is TGTGCCAGCATTTTAGCAGGGGGCGAGTTGGAAGCTTTCTTT. Translating it yields CASILAGGELEAFF. This rearrangement joins TRBV2 to TRBJ1-1, with 8 bases lining up with TRBD1. This CDR3 has 14 amino acids. V shed 7 bases, J shed 8 bases, and the junction held 12 bases outside the gene matches. Looked up from germline, CDR1 is SNHLY and CDR2 is FYNNEI. Full variable domain (rest looked up from reference TRBV2 and TRBJ1-1): EPEVTQTPSHQVTQMGQEVILRCVPISNHLYFYWYRQILGQKVEFLVSFYNNEISEKSEIFDDQFSVERPDGSNFTLKIRSTKLEDSAMYFCASILAGGELEAFFGQGTRLTVV.

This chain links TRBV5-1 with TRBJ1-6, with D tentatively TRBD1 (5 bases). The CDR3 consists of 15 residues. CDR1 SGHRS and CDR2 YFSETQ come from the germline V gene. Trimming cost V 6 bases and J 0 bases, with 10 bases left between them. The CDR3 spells CASTLDSSYNSPLHF. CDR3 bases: TGCGCCAGCACTCTAGACAGCTCCTATAATTCACCCCTCCACTTT.

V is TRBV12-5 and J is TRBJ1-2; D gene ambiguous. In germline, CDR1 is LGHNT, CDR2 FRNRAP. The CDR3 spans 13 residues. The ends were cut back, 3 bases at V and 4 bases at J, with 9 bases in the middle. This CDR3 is CASGFVQSYGYTF. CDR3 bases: TGTGCTAGTGGTTTTGTACAGAGCTATGGCTACACCTTC.

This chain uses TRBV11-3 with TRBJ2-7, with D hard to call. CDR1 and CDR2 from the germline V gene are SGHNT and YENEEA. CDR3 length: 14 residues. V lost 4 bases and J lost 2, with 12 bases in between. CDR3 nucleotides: TGTGCCAGCAGCTCATTGGGCATGACCTACGAGCAGTACGTC. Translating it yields CASSSLGMTYEQYV.

The CDR3 nucleotides read TGTGCCAGCAGTTACCGGGACAGAACTAACTATGGCTACACCTTC. Amino acids: CASSYRDRTNYGYTF. The chain carries TRBV6-5 and TRBJ1-2; 7 nucleotides align to TRBD1. V dropped 2 bases and J dropped 0; count of bases not matched to a gene: 3. CDR3 length: 15 amino acids. The germline gives CDR1 MNHEY, CDR2 SVGAGI.

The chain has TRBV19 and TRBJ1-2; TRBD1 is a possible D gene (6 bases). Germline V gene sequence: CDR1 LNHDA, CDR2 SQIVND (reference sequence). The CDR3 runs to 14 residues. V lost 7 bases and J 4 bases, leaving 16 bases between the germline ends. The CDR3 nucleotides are TGTGCCAGTACCATGCAGGGGCAGGTCTATGGCTACACCTTC. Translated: CASTMQGQVYGYTF.

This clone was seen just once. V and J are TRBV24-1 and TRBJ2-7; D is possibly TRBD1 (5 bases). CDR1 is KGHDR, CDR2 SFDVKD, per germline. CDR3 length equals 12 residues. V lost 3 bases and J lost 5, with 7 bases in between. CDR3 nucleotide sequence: TGTGCCACCAGTGATCCAGGGAACGAGCAGTACGTC. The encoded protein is CATSDPGNEQYV.

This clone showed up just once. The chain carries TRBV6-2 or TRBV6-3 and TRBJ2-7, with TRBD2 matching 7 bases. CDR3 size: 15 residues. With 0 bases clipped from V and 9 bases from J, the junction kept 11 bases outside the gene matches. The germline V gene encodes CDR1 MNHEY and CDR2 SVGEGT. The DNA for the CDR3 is TGTGCCAGCAGTTACTCGGGCGCTAGCGGCCCTGGGCAGTACGTC. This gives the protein CASSYSGASGPGQYV.

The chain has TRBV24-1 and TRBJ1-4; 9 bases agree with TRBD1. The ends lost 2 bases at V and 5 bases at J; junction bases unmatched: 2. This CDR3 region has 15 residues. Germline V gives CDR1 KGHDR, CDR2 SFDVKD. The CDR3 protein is CATSDSGTGNEKLFF. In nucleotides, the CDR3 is TGTGCCACCAGTGATTCCGGGACAGGGAATGAAAAACTGTTTTTT.

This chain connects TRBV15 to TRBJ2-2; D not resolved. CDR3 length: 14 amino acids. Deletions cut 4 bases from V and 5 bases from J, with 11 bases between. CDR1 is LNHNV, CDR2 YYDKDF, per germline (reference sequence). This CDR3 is CATSNGRRTGELFF. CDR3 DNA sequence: TGTGCCACCAGCAATGGGCGACGTACCGGGGAGCTGTTTTTT.

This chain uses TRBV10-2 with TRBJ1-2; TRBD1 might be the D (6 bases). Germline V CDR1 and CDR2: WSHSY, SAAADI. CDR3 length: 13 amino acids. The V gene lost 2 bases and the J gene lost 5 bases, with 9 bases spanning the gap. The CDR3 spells CASSETGRYGYTF. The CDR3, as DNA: TGCGCCAGCAGTGAGACAGGGAGATATGGCTACACCTTC.

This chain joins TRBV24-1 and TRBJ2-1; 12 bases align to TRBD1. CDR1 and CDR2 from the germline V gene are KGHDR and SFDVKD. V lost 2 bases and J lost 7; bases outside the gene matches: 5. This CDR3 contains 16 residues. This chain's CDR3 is CATSDWGQGARNEQFF. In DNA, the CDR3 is TGTGCCACCAGTGATTGGGGACAGGGGGCGCGGAATGAGCAGTTCTTC.

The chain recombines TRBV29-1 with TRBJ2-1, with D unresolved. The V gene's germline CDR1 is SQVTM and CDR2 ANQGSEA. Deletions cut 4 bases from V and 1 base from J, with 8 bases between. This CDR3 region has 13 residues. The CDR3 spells CSVAEVSYNEQFF. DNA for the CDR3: TGCAGCGTTGCCGAGGTTTCCTACAATGAGCAGTTCTTC.

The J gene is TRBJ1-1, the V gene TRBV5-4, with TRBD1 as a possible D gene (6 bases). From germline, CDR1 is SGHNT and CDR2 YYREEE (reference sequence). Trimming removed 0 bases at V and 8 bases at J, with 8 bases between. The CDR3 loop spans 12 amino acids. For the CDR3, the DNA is TGTGCCAGCAGCTTGGCACAGGGCGAAGCTTTCTTT. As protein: CASSLAQGEAFF.

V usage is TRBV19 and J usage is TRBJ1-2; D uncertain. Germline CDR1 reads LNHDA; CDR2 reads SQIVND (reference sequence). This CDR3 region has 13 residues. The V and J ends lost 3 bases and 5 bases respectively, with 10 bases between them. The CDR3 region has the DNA TGTGCCAGTAGTATCTCGGCAGGATATGGCTACACCTTC. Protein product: CASSISAGYGYTF.

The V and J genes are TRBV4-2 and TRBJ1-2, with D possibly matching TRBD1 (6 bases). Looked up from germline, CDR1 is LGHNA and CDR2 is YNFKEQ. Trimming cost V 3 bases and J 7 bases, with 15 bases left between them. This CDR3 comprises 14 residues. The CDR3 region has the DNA TGTGCCAGCAGCCACGCGGGGGAGGGGGGTGGCTACACCTTC. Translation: CASSHAGEGGGYTF.

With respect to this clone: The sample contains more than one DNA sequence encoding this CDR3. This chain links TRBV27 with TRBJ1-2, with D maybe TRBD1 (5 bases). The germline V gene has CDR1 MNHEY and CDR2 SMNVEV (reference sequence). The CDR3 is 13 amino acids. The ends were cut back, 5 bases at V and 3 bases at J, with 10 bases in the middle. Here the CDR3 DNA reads TGTGCCAGCAGTCCCACAGGAGACTATGGCTACACCTTC. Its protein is CASSPTGDYGYTF.

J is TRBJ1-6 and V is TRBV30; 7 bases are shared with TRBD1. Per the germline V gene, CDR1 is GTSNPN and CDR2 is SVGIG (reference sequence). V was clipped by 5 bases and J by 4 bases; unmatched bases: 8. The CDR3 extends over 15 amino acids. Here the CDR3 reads CAWLPPGQYNSPLHF. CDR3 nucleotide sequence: TGTGCCTGGCTACCCCCGGGACAGTATAATTCACCCCTCCACTTT.

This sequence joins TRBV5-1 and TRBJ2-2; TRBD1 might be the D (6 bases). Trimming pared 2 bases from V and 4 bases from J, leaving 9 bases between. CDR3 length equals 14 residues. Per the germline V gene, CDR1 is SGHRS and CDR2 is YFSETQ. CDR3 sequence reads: CASSFGDTTGELFF. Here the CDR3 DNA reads TGCGCCAGCAGCTTCGGGGACACCACCGGGGAGCTGTTTTTT.

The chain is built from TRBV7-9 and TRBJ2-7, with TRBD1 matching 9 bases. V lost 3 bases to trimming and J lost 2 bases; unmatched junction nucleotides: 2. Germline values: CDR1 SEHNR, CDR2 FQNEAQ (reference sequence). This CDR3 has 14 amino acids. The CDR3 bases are TGTGCCAGCAGCTTGCGGACAGGGGCCTACGAGCAGTACTTC. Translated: CASSLRTGAYEQYF.

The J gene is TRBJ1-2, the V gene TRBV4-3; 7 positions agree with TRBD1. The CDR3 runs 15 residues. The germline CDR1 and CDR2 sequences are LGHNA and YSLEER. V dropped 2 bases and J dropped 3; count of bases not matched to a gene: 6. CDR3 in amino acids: CASSQLAQGDYGYTF. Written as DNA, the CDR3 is TGCGCCAGCAGCCAATTGGCGCAGGGGGACTATGGCTACACCTTC.

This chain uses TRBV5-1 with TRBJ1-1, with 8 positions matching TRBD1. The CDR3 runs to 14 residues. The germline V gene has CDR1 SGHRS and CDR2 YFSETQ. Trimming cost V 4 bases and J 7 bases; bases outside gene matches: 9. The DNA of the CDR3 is TGCGCCAGCAGCACCGGACAGGGTAGGGATGAAGCTTTCTTT. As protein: CASSTGQGRDEAFF.

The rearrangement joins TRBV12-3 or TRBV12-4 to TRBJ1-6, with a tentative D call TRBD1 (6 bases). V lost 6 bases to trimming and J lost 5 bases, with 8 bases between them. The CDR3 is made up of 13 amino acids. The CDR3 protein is CASRAGDNSPLHF. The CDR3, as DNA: TGTGCCAGCAGGGCAGGGGATAATTCACCCCTCCACTTT.

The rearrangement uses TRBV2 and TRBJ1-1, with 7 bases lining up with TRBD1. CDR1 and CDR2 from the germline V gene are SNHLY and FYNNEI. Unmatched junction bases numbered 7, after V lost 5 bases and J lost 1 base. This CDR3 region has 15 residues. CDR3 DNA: TGTGCCAGCAGTCAACAGGGGCTTGGGAACACTGAAGCTTTCTTT. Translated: CASSQQGLGNTEAFF.

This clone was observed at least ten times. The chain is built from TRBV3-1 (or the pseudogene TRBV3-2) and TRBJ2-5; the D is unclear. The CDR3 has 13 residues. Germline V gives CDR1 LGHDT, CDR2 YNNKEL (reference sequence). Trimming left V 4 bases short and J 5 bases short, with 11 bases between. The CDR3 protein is CASSRSQTETQYF. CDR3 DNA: TGTGCCAGCAGCCGGAGTCAGACGGAGACCCAGTACTTC.